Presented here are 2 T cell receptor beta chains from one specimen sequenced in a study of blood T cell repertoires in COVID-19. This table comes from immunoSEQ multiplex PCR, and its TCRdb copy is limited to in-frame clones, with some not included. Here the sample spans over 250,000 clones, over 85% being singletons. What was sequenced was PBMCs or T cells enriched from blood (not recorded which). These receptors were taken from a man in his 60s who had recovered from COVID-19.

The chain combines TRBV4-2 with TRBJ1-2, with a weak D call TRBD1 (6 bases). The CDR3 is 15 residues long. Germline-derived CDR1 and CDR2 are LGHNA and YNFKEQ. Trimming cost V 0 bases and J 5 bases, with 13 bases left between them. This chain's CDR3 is CASSQDRQEYYGYTF. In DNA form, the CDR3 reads TGTGCCAGCAGCCAAGATAGACAGGAGTATTATGGCTACACCTTC.

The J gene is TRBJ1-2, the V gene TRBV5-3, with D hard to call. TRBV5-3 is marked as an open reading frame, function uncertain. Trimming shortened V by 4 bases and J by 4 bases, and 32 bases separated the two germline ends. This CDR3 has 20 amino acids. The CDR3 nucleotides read TGTGCCAGAAGCAAACCCCGGGGAGGGCCGACGGGGAGGGTCGCCTATGGCTACACCTTC. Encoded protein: CARSKPRGGPTGRVAYGYTF.